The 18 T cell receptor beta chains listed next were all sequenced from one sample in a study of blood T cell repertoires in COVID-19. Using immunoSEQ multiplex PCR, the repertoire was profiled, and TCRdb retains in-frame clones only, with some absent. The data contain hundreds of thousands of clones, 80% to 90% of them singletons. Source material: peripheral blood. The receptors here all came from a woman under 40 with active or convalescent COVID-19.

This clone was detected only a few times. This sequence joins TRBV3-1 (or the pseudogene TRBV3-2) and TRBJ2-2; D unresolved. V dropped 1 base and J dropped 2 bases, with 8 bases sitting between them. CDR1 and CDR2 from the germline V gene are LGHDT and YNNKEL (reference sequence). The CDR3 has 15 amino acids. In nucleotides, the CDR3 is TGTGCCAGCAGCCAAGCCGCGGTTAACACCGGGGAGCTGTTTTTT. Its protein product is CASSQAAVNTGELFF.

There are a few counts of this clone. The chain's CDR3 is CASSQEGRGYEQYF. CDR3 DNA sequence: TGTGCCAGCAGCCAAGAGGGCAGGGGCTACGAGCAGTACTTC. The chain carries TRBV14 and TRBJ2-7, with D tentatively TRBD1 (6 bases). CDR1 SGHDN and CDR2 FVKESK come from the germline V gene. This CDR3 comprises 14 residues. Trimming took 0 bases from V and 3 from J, leaving 9 bases between them.

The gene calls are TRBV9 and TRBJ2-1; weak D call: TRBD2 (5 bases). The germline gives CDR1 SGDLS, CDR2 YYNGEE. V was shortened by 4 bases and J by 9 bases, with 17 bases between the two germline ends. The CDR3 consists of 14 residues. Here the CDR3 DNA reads TGTGCCAGCAGCTCCCACCAGGACTCAATTGAGCAGTTCTTC. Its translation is CASSSHQDSIEQFF.

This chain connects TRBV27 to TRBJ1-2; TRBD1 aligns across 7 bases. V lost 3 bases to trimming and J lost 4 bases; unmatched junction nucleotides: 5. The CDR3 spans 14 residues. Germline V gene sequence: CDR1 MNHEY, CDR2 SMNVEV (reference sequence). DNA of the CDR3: TGTGCCAGCAGTTTCCGGGACAGCGTCTATGGCTACACCTTC. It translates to CASSFRDSVYGYTF.

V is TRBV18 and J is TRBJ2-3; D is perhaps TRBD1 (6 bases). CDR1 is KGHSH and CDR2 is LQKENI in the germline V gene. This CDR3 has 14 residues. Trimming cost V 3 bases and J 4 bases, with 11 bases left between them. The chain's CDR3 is CASSPTGGPDTQYF. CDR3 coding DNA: TGTGCCAGCTCACCGACAGGTGGACCAGATACGCAGTATTTT.

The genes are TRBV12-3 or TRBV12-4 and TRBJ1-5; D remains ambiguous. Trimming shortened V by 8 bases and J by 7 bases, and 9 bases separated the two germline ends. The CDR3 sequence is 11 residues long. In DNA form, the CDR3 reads TGTGCCAGCGGAGAGCGCCAGCCCCAGCATTTT. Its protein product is CASGERQPQHF.

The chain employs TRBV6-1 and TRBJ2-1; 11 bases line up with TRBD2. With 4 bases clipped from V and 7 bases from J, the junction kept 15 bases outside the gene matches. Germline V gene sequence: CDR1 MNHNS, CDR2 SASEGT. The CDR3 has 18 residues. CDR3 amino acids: CASSGKKVTSGSSNEQFF. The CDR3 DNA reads TGTGCCAGCAGTGGGAAGAAGGTCACTAGCGGGAGTTCAAATGAGCAGTTCTTC.

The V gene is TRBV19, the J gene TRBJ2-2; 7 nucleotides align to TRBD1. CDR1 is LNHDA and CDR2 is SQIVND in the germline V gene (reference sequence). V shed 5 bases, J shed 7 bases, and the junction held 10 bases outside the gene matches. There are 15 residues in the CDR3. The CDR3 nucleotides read TGTGCCAGTAGTCCTTCAGGGGGAATGGGCGGGGAGCTGTTTTTT. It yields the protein CASSPSGGMGGELFF.

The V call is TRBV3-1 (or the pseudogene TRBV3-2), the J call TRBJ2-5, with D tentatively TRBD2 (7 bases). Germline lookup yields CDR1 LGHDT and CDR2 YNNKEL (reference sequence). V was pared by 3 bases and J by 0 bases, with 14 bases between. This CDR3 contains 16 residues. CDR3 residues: CASSHHRGGYQETQYF. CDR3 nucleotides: TGTGCCAGCAGCCACCATAGGGGGGGGTACCAAGAGACCCAGTACTTC.

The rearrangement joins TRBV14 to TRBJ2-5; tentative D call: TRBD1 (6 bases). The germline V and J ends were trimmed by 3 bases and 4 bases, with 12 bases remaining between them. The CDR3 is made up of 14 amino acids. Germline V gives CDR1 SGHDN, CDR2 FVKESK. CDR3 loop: CASSHRGSSETQYF. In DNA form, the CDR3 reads TGTGCCAGCAGCCACAGGGGAAGCTCAGAGACCCAGTACTTC.

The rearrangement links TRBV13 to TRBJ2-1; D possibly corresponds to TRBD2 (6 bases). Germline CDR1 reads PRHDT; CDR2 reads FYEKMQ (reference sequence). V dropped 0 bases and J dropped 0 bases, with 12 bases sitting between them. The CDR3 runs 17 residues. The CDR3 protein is CASSLGLEGSSYNEQFF. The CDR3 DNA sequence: TGTGCCAGCAGCTTAGGCCTGGAGGGGAGCTCCTACAATGAGCAGTTCTTC.

CDR3 bases: TGCGCCAGCAGCTTGGACCGGAGGTCACCCCTCCACTTT. Translating gives CASSLDRRSPLHF. The genes are TRBV5-1 and TRBJ1-6; D gene unclear. CDR3 length: 13 residues. Between the trimmed V and J ends, which lost 0 bases and 10 bases, there was a span of 8 bases. CDR1 SGHRS and CDR2 YFSETQ come from the germline V gene.

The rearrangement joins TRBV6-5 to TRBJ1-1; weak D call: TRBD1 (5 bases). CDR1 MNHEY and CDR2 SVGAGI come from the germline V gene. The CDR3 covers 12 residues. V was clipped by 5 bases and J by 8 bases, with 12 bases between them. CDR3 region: CASSTSDREAFF. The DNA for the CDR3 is TGTGCCAGCAGTACTTCCGACAGAGAAGCTTTCTTT.

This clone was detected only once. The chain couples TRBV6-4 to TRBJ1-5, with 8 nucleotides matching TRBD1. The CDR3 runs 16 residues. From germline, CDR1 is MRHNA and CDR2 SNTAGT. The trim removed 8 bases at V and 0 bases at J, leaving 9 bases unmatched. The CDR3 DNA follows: TGTGCCAGCGCTAACCCGACAGGGGATAGCAATCAGCCCCAGCATTTT. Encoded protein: CASANPTGDSNQPQHF.

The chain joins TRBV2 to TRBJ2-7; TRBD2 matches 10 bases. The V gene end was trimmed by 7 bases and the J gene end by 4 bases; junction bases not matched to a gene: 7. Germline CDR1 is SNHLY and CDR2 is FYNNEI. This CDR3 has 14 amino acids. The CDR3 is CASKTAGGPYEQYF. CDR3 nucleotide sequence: TGTGCCAGCAAGACAGCGGGGGGGCCGTACGAGCAGTACTTC.

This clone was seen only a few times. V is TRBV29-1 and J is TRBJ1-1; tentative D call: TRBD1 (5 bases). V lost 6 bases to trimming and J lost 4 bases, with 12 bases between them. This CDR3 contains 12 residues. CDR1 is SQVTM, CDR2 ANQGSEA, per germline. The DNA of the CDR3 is TGCAGCGTGGGGGGAGGGCCCACTGAAGCTTTCTTT. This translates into CSVGGGPTEAFF.

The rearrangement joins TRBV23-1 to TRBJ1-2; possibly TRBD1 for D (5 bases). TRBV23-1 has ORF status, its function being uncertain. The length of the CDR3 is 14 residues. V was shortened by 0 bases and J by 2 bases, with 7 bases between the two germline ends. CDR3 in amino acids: CASSQSRVNYGYTF. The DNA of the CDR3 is TGCGCCAGCAGTCAATCCAGGGTCAACTATGGCTACACCTTC.

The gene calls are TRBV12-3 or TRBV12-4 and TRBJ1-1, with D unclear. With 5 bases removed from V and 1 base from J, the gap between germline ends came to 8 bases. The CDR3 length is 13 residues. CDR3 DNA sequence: TGTGCCAGCAGTATTAAGCAGAACACTGAAGCTTTCTTT. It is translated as CASSIKQNTEAFF.